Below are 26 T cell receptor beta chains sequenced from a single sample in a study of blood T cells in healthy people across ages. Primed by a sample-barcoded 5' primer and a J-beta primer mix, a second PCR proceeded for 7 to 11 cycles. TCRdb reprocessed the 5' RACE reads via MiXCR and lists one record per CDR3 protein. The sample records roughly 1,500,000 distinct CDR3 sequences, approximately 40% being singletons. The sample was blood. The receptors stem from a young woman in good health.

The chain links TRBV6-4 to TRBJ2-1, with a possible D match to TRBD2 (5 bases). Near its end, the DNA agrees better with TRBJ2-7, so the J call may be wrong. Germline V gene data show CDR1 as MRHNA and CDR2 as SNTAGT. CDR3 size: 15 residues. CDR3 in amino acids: CASSAWGDPYNEQYF. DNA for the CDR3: TGTGCCAGCAGTGCTTGGGGAGACCCCTACAATGAGCAGTACTTC.

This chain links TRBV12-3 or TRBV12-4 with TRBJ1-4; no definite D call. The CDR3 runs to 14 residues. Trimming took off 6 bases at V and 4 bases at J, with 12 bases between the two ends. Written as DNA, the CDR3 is TGTGCCAGCAGCCTGAAGATGGGTAATGAAAAACTGTTTTTT. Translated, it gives CASSLKMGNEKLFF.

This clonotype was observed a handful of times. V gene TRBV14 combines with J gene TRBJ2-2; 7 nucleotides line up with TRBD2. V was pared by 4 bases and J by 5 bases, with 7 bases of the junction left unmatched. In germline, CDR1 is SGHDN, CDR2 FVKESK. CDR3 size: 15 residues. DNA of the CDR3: TGTGCCAGCAGCCTTTATGCGGGAGTAACCGGGGAGCTGTTTTTT. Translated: CASSLYAGVTGELFF.

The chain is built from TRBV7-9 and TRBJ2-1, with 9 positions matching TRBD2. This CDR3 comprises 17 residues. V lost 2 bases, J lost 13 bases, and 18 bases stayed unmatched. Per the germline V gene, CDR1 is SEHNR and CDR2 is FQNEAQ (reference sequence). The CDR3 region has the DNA TGTGCCAGCAGCTTATATGGACCGGGACTAGCCAAAAACATTCAGTTCTTC. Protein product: CASSLYGPGLAKNIQFF.

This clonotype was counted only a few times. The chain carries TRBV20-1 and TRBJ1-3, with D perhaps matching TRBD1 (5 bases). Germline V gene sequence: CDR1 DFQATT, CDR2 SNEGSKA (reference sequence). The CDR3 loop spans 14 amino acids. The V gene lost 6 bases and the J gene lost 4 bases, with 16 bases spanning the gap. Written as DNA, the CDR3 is TGCAGTGCCCCCGGGGGGGTTGACGGAAACACCATATATTTT. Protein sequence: CSAPGGVDGNTIYF.

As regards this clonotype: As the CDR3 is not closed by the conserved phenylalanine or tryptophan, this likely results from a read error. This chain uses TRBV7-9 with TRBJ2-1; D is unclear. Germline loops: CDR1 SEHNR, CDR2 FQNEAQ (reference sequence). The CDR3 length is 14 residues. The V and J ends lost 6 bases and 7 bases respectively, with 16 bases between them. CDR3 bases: TGTGCCAGCAGACCCGTCTTCCCGCGGAATGAGCAGTTCTCC. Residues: CASRPVFPRNEQFS.

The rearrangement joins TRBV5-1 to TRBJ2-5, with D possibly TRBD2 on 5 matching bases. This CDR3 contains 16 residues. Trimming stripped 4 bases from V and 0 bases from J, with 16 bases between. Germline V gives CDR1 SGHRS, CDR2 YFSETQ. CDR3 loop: CASSTGGRANQETQYF. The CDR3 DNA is TGCGCCAGCAGCACCGGAGGACGAGCCAACCAAGAGACCCAGTACTTC.

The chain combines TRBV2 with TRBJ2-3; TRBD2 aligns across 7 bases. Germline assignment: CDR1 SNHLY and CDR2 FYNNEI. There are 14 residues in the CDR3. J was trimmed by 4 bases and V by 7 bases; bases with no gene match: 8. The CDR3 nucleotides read TGTGCCAGCACTAAGCGGGACTTCCCAGATACGCAGTATTTT. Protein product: CASTKRDFPDTQYF.

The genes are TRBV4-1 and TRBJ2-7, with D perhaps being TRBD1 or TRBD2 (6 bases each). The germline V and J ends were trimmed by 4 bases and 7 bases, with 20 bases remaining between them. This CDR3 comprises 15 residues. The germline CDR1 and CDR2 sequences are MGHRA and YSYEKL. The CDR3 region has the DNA TGCGCCAGCAGCCTCGTCGGGGGCCTCTACAATGAGCAGTACTTC. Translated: CASSLVGGLYNEQYF.

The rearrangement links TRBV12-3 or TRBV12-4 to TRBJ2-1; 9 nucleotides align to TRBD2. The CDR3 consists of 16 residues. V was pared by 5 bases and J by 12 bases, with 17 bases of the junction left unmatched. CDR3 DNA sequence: TGTGCCAGCAGTAGGCTAGCGGGAAGCGAGTCCGATGGGCAGTTCTTC. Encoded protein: CASSRLAGSESDGQFF.

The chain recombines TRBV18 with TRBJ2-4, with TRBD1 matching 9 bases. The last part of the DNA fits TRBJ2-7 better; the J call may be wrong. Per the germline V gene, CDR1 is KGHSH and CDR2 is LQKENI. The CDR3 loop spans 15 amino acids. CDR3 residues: CASSPLGTGPHEQYF. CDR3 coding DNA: TGTGCCAGCTCACCCCTAGGGACAGGGCCCCACGAGCAGTACTTC.

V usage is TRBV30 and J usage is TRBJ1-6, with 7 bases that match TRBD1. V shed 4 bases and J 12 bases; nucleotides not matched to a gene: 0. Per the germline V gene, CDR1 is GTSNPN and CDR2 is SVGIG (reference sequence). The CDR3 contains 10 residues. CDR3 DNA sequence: TGTGCCTGGAACAGGGGACCCCTCCACTTT. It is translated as CAWNRGPLHF.

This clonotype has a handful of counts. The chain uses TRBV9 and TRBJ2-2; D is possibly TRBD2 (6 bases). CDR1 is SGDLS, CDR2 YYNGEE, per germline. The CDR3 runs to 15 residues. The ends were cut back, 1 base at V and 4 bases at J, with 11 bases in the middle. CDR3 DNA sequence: TGTGCCAGCAGCGTAAGGGCGGGAACCACCGGGGAGCTGTTTTTT. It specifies CASSVRAGTTGELFF.

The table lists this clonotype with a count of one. Here the CDR3 DNA reads TGTGCCAGCAGCCAAGATGGGGCGGCGGGGCAGCCCCAGCATTTT. The encoded protein is CASSQDGAAGQPQHF. V usage is TRBV3-1 and J usage is TRBJ1-5, with TRBD1 as a possible D gene (5 bases). Germline CDR1 and CDR2: LGHDT and YNNKEL (reference sequence). This CDR3 is built from 15 residues. Between the trimmed V and J ends, which lost 0 bases and 7 bases, there was a span of 13 bases. Variable domain in full (rest from reference TRBV3-1 and TRBJ1-5): DTAVSQTPKYLVTQMGNDKSIKCEQNLGHDTMYWYKQDSKKFLKIMFSYNNKELIINETVPNRFSPKSPDKAHLNLHINSLELGDSAVYFCASSQDGAAGQPQHFGDGTRLSIL.

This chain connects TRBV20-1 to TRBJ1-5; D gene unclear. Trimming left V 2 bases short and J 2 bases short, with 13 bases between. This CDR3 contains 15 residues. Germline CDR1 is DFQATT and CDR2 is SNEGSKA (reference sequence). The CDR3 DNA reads TGCAGTGCTAGACGGCGTCAGATGGGCAATCAGCCCCAGCATTTT. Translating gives CSARRRQMGNQPQHF.

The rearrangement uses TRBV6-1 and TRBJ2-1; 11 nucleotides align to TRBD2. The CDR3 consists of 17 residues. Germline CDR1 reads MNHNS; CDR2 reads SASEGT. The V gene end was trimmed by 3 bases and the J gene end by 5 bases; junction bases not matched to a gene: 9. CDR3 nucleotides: TGTGCCAGCAGTGAGGGGACCTGGACTAGCGGGCACAATGAGCAGTTCTTC. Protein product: CASSEGTWTSGHNEQFF.

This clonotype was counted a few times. The CDR3 nucleotides read TGTGCCAGCAGCTTAGTGGCAGGGGGCGCCTCTGAAGCTTTCTTT. Translating it yields CASSLVAGGASEAFF. The chain uses TRBV7-8 and TRBJ1-1; 8 positions match TRBD1. Germline V gene sequence: CDR1 SGHVS, CDR2 FQNEAQ. The CDR3 contains 15 residues. V was clipped by 1 base and J by 6 bases; unmatched bases: 7.

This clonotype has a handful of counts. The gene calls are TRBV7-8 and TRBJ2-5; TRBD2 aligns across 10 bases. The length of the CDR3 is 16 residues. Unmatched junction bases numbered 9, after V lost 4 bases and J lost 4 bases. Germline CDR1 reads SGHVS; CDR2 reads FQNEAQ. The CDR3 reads CASSSPRTSGGETQYF. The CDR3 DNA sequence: TGTGCCAGCAGCTCCCCCCGGACTAGCGGTGGAGAGACCCAGTACTTC.

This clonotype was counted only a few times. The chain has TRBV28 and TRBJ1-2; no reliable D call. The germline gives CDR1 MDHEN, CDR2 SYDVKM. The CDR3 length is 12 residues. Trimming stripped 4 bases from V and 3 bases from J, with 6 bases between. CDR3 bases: TGTGCCAGCAGTTGGTTGGACTATGGCTACACCTTC. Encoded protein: CASSWLDYGYTF.

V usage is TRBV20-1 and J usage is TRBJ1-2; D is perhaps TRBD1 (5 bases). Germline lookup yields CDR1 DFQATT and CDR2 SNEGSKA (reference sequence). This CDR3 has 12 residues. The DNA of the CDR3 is TGCAGCGGGGACGGGGAAAACTATGGCTACACCTTC. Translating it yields CSGDGENYGYTF.

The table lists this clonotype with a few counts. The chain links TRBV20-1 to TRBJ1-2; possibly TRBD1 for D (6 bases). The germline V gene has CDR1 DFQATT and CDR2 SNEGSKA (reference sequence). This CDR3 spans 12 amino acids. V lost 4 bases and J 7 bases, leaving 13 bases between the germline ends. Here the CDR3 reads CSATPQGLGYTF. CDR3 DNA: TGCAGTGCTACCCCCCAGGGGCTTGGCTACACCTTC.

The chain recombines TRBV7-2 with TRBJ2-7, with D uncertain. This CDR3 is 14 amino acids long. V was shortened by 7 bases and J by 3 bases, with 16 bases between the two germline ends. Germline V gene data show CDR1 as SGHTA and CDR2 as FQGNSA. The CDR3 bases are TGTGCCAGCAACATTCCCGGGCTGATCTACGAGCAGTACTTC. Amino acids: CASNIPGLIYEQYF.

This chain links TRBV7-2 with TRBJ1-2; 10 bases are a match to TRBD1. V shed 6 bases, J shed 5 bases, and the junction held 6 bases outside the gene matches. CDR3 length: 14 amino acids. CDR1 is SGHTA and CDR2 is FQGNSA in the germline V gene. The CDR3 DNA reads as TGTGCCAGCAGACCGGGACAGGGGCGTTATGGCTACACCTTC. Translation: CASRPGQGRYGYTF.

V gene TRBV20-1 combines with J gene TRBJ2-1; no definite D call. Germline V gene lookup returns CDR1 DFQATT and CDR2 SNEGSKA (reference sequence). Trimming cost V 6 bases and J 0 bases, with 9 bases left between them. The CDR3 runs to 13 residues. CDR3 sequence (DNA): TGCAGTGCCGAGATCAGCTCCTACAATGAGCAGTTCTTC. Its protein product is CSAEISSYNEQFF.

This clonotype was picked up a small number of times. DNA of the CDR3: TGTGCCAGCTCCCTTACTACGGGACAGAATCCGAGGGGAGCGGGAAGTTCCCAGTACTTC. It is translated as CASSLTTGQNPRGAGSSQYF. The V and J genes are TRBV18 and TRBJ2-4; tentatively, D is TRBD1 or TRBD2 (7 bases each). CDR1 and CDR2 (germline): KGHSH, LQKENI. Trimming removed 6 bases at V and 13 bases at J, with 40 bases between. This CDR3 contains 20 residues.

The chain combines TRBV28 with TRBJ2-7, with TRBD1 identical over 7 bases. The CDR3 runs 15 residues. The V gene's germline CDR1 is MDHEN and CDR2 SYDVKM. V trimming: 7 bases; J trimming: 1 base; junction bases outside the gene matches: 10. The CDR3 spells CASTRDSRASYEQYF. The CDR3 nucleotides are TGTGCCAGCACCCGGGACAGCAGGGCGTCCTACGAGCAGTACTTC. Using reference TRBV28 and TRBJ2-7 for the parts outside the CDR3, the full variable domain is DVKVTQSSRYLVKRTGEKVFLECVQDMDHENMFWYRQDPGLGLRLIYFSYDVKMKEKGDIPEGYSVSREKKERFSLILESASTNQTSMYLCASTRDSRASYEQYFGPGTRLTVT.